Listed below are T cell receptor beta chains from one sample, sequenced in a study of T cells after yellow fever vaccination. TCRdb reprocessed the 5' RACE reads with MiXCR, giving one entry per CDR3 protein. Found here are 600,000 to 750,000 distinct CDR3 sequences, about 12% of them singletons; the top ten hold about 16%. The sequenced sample was PBMCs, obtained on the day of the yellow fever booster vaccination. The receptors shown here come from a man between 25 and 39 years old who received the YFV17D yellow fever vaccine. Both conserved end residues are part of each CDR3. D genes are given only for firm matches. Not all rows give a size; the values are once, few, many and, for expanded clones, a class.

clone size	D gene	V gene	J gene	CDR3 protein	CDR3 DNA
NA	TRBD1	TRBV14	TRBJ2-6	CASSQDSLVGQGIGGANVLTF	TGTGCCAGCAGCCAAGATTCTTTGGTTGGACAGGGGATAGGAGGGGCCAACGTCCTGACTTTC
NA	NA	TRBV5-1	TRBJ2-1	CASSLPGASSYNEQFF	TGCGCCAGCAGCTTGCCGGGGGCGAGCTCCTACAATGAGCAGTTCTTC
few	NA	TRBV11-3	TRBJ1-1	CASSLGGGRGDTEAFF	TGTGCCAGCAGCTTGGGCGGGGGCCGAGGGGACACTGAAGCTTTCTTT
NA	NA	TRBV20-1	TRBJ1-5	CSGTDGNQPQHF	TGCAGTGGGACAGATGGCAATCAGCCCCAGCATTTT
few	TRBD1	TRBV7-2	TRBJ2-4	CASRGQEKNIQYF	TGTGCCAGCAGGGGACAGGAGAAAAACATTCAGTACTTC
few	TRBD1	TRBV24-1	TRBJ2-1	CATSDLQGAGNEQFF	TGTGCCACCAGTGATTTGCAGGGGGCCGGCAATGAGCAGTTCTTC
NA	TRBD2	TRBV27	TRBJ2-2	CASSLSVAGGRTGELFF	TGTGCCAGCAGTTTATCGGTAGCGGGAGGTCGAACCGGGGAGCTGTTTTTT
NA	NA	TRBV5-6	TRBJ1-2	CASSLEARRYGYTF	TGTGCCAGCAGCTTGGAGGCGAGGCGCTATGGCTACACCTTC
NA	TRBD2	TRBV11-2	TRBJ2-7	CASSLEASGSSYEQYF	TGTGCCAGCAGCTTAGAGGCTAGCGGGAGCTCCTACGAGCAGTACTTC
NA	TRBD2	TRBV20-1	TRBJ2-7	CSAGPSGSYEQYF	TGCAGTGCTGGGCCTAGCGGGAGCTACGAGCAGTACTTC
many	TRBD2	TRBV6-2/TRBV6-3	TRBJ2-3	CASSYSAGLAGEDTQYF	TGTGCCAGCAGTTACTCCGCGGGACTAGCGGGAGAAGATACGCAGTATTTT
few	NA	TRBV30	TRBJ2-3	CAWSDGGTDTQYF	TGTGCCTGGAGTGACGGAGGTACAGATACGCAGTATTTT
many	TRBD2	TRBV7-2	TRBJ2-1	CATSGGAGGESYNEQFF	TGTGCCACCTCAGGAGGAGCGGGAGGTGAATCCTACAATGAGCAGTTCTTC
NA	TRBD2	TRBV30	TRBJ2-3	CACTSGSGDTQYF	TGTGCCTGTACTAGCGGGAGCGGTGATACGCAGTATTTT
many	NA	TRBV15	TRBJ2-2	CATSRDRQLTKNTGELFF	TGTGCCACCAGCAGAGATAGGCAGTTAACTAAGAACACCGGGGAGCTGTTTTTT
once	NA	TRBV29-1	TRBJ1-1	CSVEDWGGAVNTEAFF	TGCAGCGTTGAAGATTGGGGTGGCGCGGTGAACACTGAAGCTTTCTTT
NA	TRBD1	TRBV4-2	TRBJ2-5	CASSQGERQGAQYF	TGTGCCAGCAGCCAAGGGGAACGACAGGGGGCCCAGTACTTC
few	TRBD2	TRBV24-1	TRBJ2-3	CATSDPAASGSSDTQYF	TGTGCCACCAGTGATCCGGCGGCTAGCGGGAGTAGTGATACGCAGTATTTT
NA	TRBD1	TRBV20-1	TRBJ1-1	CSAAGTVNTEAFF	TGCAGTGCGGCCGGGACAGTGAACACTGAAGCTTTCTTT
NA	TRBD1	TRBV18	TRBJ1-1	CASSPYRGNTEAFF	TGTGCCAGCTCGCCTTACAGGGGGAACACTGAAGCTTTCTTT
NA	NA	TRBV20-1	TRBJ1-1	CSGQQETTEAFF	TGCAGTGGCCAGCAGGAAACCACTGAAGCTTTCTTT
few	TRBD2	TRBV25-1	TRBJ2-3	CASRESGRAYDTQYF	TGTGCCAGCAGAGAAAGCGGGAGGGCCTATGATACGCAGTATTTT
NA	NA	TRBV20-1	TRBJ2-3	CSARDPLVGTDTQYF	TGCAGTGCTAGAGACCCCCTGGTCGGCACAGATACGCAGTATTTT
many	NA	TRBV29-1	TRBJ1-5	CSVATGRQPQHF	TGCAGCGTTGCTACAGGGCGGCAGCCCCAGCATTTT
NA	NA	TRBV14	TRBJ2-3	CASSPPGDSTDTQYF	TGTGCCAGCAGCCCACCGGGAGACAGCACAGATACGCAGTATTTT
few	TRBD2	TRBV5-1	TRBJ2-5	CASSLEGLAGWETQYF	TGCGCCAGCAGCTTGGAGGGACTAGCGGGATGGGAGACCCAGTACTTC
NA	NA	TRBV7-9	TRBJ2-3	CASSSPGLKTDTQYF	TGTGCCAGCAGCTCCCCGGGACTGAAAACAGATACGCAGTATTTT
NA	NA	TRBV12-3/TRBV12-4	TRBJ1-6	CASSFRRSNSPLHF	TGTGCCAGCAGTTTTAGACGGAGTAATTCACCCCTCCACTTT
NA	NA	TRBV19	TRBJ1-2	CASSISPWTDRGYTF	TGTGCCAGTAGTATCAGCCCATGGACAGATCGGGGCTACACCTTC
few	TRBD1	TRBV30	TRBJ1-2	CAWSWGQGNYGYTF	TGTGCCTGGAGCTGGGGACAGGGTAACTATGGCTACACCTTC
NA	NA	TRBV21-1	TRBJ1-2	CATEQDNRGPAGYGYTF	TGTGCCACCGAACAAGATAACAGGGGACCCGCTGGCTATGGCTACACCTTC
NA	TRBD1	TRBV18	TRBJ2-1	CASSHRDRGNNEQFF	TGTGCCAGCTCACACCGGGACAGGGGGAACAATGAGCAGTTCTTC
NA	NA	TRBV19	TRBJ2-2	CASNDPGLDGELFF	TGTGCCAGTAACGATCCCGGACTGGATGGGGAGCTGTTTTTT
few	NA	TRBV19	TRBJ2-3	CASSILQDGTDTQYF	TGTGCCAGTAGTATCCTTCAGGACGGCACAGATACGCAGTATTTT
few	TRBD2	TRBV2	TRBJ2-2	CASSDELAGSNTGELFF	TGTGCCAGCAGTGATGAGCTAGCGGGCTCGAACACCGGGGAGCTGTTTTTT
few	NA	TRBV7-2	TRBJ2-3	CASSLLGRSTDTQYF	TGTGCCAGCAGCTTACTAGGGCGCAGCACAGATACGCAGTATTTT
few	TRBD2	TRBV4-3	TRBJ2-1	CASSQRLAGLVEQFF	TGCGCCAGCAGCCAGCGACTAGCGGGGTTAGTTGAGCAGTTCTTC
many	TRBD2	TRBV29-1	TRBJ2-1	CSVRTSGNEQFF	TGCAGCGTGAGGACTAGCGGTAATGAGCAGTTCTTC
NA	NA	TRBV20-1	TRBJ1-6	CSARVAAGGSPLHF	TGCAGTGCTAGAGTTGCCGCGGGGGGTTCACCCCTCCACTTT
NA	TRBD1	TRBV7-2	TRBJ2-1	CASSLRTGYYNEQFF	TGTGCCAGCAGCTTAAGGACAGGCTACTACAATGAGCAGTTCTTC
NA	TRBD2	TRBV2	TRBJ2-1	CASLGVASGSGEQFF	TGTGCCAGCTTAGGAGTCGCTAGCGGGAGCGGTGAGCAGTTCTTC
few	NA	TRBV28	TRBJ2-7	CASSPPRDEQYF	TGTGCCAGCAGTCCCCCCAGGGACGAGCAGTACTTC
NA	TRBD1	TRBV12-3/TRBV12-4	TRBJ1-2	CASSGTGRGYGYTF	TGTGCCAGCAGTGGGACAGGACGTGGCTATGGCTACACCTTC
NA	TRBD2	TRBV4-2	TRBJ2-7	CASSPLYASGRTYEQYF	TGTGCCAGCAGCCCCCTATATGCTAGCGGGAGAACCTACGAGCAGTACTTC
few	TRBD2	TRBV7-8	TRBJ2-2	CASTGGTSAPGELFF	TGTGCCAGTACGGGGGGGACTAGCGCCCCCGGGGAGCTGTTTTTT
NA	NA	TRBV12-3/TRBV12-4	TRBJ2-4	CASGASVAKNIQYF	TGTGCCAGCGGCGCGTCAGTAGCCAAAAACATTCAGTACTTC
NA	NA	TRBV19	TRBJ2-7	CASSIDGEYEQYF	TGTGCCAGTAGTATAGACGGGGAATACGAGCAGTACTTC
NA	TRBD1	TRBV20-1	TRBJ2-7	CSATARDRGHYEQYF	TGCAGTGCTACCGCCCGGGACAGGGGCCACTACGAGCAGTACTTC
NA	NA	TRBV23-1	TRBJ2-5	CASSQWQGSETQYF	TGCGCCAGCAGTCAGTGGCAGGGATCGGAGACCCAGTACTTC
many	TRBD2	TRBV7-2	TRBJ2-4	CASSSGGGGKNIQYF	TGTGCCAGCAGCTCCGGGGGGGGGGGCAAAAACATTCAGTACTTC
few	TRBD2	TRBV29-1	TRBJ2-7	CSVPLAGDGYEQYF	TGCAGCGTTCCACTAGCGGGAGACGGCTACGAGCAGTACTTC
NA	NA	TRBV11-2	TRBJ2-5	CASTWTIETQYF	TGTGCCAGCACCTGGACTATTGAGACCCAGTACTTC
few	NA	TRBV7-2	TRBJ2-7	CASSLMVSSYEQYF	TGTGCCAGCAGCTTAATGGTGAGCTCCTACGAGCAGTACTTC
NA	TRBD2	TRBV19	TRBJ2-1	CASHEGASGRNSYNEQFF	TGTGCCAGCCACGAGGGGGCTAGCGGGAGAAACTCCTACAATGAGCAGTTCTTC
few	NA	TRBV27	TRBJ2-7	CASSLQEGYEQYF	TGTGCCAGCAGTCTCCAGGAGGGCTACGAGCAGTACTTC